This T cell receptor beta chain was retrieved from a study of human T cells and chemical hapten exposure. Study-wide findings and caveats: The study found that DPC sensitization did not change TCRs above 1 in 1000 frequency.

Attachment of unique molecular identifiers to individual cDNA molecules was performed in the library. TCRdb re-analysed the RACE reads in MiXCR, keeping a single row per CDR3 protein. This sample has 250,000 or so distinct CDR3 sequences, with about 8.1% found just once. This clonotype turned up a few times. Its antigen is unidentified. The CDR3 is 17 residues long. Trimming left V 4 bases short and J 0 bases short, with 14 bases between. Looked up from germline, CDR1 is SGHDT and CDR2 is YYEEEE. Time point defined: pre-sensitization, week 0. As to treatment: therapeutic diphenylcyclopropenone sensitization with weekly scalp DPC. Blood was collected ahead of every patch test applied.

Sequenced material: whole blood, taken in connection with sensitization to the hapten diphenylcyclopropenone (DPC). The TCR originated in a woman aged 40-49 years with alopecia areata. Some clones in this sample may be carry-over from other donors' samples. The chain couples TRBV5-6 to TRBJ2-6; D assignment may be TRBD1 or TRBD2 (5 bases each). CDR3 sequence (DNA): TGTGCCAGCAGCCGGGGAATACAGGCCTCTGGGGCCAACGTCCTGACTTTC. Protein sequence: CASSRGIQASGANVLTF. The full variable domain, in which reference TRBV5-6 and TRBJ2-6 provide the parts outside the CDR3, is DAGVTQSPTHLIKTRGQQVTLRCSPKSGHDTVSWYQQALGQGPQFIFQYYEEEERQRGNFPDRFSGHQFPNYSSELNVNALLLGDSALYLCASSRGIQASGANVLTFGAGSRLTVL.